The clone carrying this T cell receptor (beta chain) occurred many times. Its antigen remains unknown. The sample originates from a study of molecular identifiers for immune sequencing clone quantification. The overall study: The replicates split RNA from roughly 20,000 or 100,000 naive CD8 cells five ways and sequenced four.

The germline V gene encodes CDR1 GTSNPN and CDR2 SVGIG (reference sequence). Trimming removed 2 bases at V and 4 bases at J, with 14 bases between. The CDR3 consists of 14 residues. Study observations and caveats: Clones of above 20 RNA copies carried over 98% of effector molecules; in naive cells they carried under 1%.

From roughly 20,000 to 1,000,000 sorted cells, naive CD8 libraries were generated with 10%, 30% or 50% RNA. Naive CD8 T cells, phenotype CD8+CD4-CCR7+CD45RA+, were sorted. A single record per CDR3 protein comes from TCRdb applying MiXCR to the PCR reads. The table records approximately 670,000 distinct CDR3 sequences, around 20% of them present only once. V gene TRBV30 combines with J gene TRBJ1-1; D gene ambiguous. Sequencing used naive CD8+ T cells from blood, with Jurkat cell RNA spiked in. Noted subset: FACS-sorted CD8+CD4-CCR7+CD45RA+ naive T cells. The clonotype was recovered from a human donor in good health. Some libraries in this study had Jurkat cell RNA spiked in. This CDR3 reads CAWSSPGWVTEAFF. In DNA form, the CDR3 reads TGTGCCTGGAGTTCGCCGGGATGGGTCACTGAAGCTTTCTTT.